These 30 T cell receptor beta chains originate from one sample sequenced in a study of cytomegalovirus exposure and HLA in healthy donors. The method was immunoSEQ multiplex PCR; TCRdb's version includes in-frame clones alone and lacks a portion of them. The sample records about 260,000 clones, roughly 87% being singletons. Sequences were obtained from PBMCs. The receptors stem from a woman in her twenties or thirties in good health and CMV-seronegative.

The chain uses TRBV13 and TRBJ2-7; 8 bases agree with TRBD2. The germline CDR1 and CDR2 sequences are PRHDT and FYEKMQ (reference sequence). The CDR3 sequence is 14 residues long. V shed 5 bases, J shed 3 bases, and the junction held 6 bases outside the gene matches. In DNA, the CDR3 is TGTGCCAGCAGCCACGGGACTAGAATCTACGAGCAGTACTTC. It specifies CASSHGTRIYEQYF. The variable domain in full, completed from reference TRBV13 and TRBJ2-7, reads AAGVIQSPRHLIKEKRETATLKCYPIPRHDTVYWYQQGPGQDPQFLISFYEKMQSDKGSIPDRFSAQQFSDYHSELNMSSLELGDSALYFCASSHGTRIYEQYFGPGTRLTVT.

CDR3 sequence (DNA): TGCGCCAGCAGCCAGACTCAGGGACAGGGAGGTACCGGGGAGCTGTTTTTT. This sequence encodes CASSQTQGQGGTGELFF. The chain uses TRBV5-1 and TRBJ2-2; 9 positions agree with TRBD1. The CDR3 totals 17 residues. CDR1 is SGHRS and CDR2 is YFSETQ in the germline V gene. The V segment lost 4 bases and the J segment 5 bases; nucleotides outside the gene matches: 12.

The genes are TRBV28 and TRBJ2-7, with 7 bases identical to TRBD1. The germline CDR1 and CDR2 sequences are MDHEN and SYDVKM. CDR3 size: 12 residues. The V gene end was trimmed by 7 bases and the J gene end by 4 bases; junction bases not matched to a gene: 4. CDR3 amino acids: CASTPTGYEQYF. The CDR3 nucleotides are TGTGCCAGCACCCCGACAGGGTACGAGCAGTACTTC.

The chain uses TRBV5-5 and TRBJ2-3; D is undetermined. Trimming removed 0 bases at V and 4 bases at J, with 3 bases between. CDR1 and CDR2 from the germline V gene are SGHKS and YYEKEE (reference sequence). CDR3 size: 12 residues. Here the CDR3 reads CASSLGSDTQYF. The CDR3 coding sequence is TGTGCCAGCAGCTTGGGGTCAGATACGCAGTATTTT.

This chain connects TRBV4-3 to TRBJ1-1, with D perhaps TRBD1 (6 bases). CDR1 is LGHNA, CDR2 YSLEER, per germline. The length of the CDR3 is 14 residues. V shed 1 base and J shed 7 bases, with 13 bases lying between them. Here the CDR3 reads CASSQGGGGGEAFF. The CDR3 bases are TGCGCCAGCAGCCAAGGGGGGGGCGGCGGTGAAGCTTTCTTT.

The J gene is TRBJ2-7, the V gene TRBV6-5, with D perhaps TRBD1 (5 bases). CDR3 size: 15 residues. Trimming took off 0 bases at V and 1 base at J, with 10 bases between the two ends. The germline gives CDR1 MNHEY, CDR2 SVGAGI. The CDR3 coding sequence is TGTGCCAGCAGTTACTCCAGGGATACTTCCTACGAGCAGTACTTC. Its protein product is CASSYSRDTSYEQYF.

The chain recombines TRBV6-5 with TRBJ2-1, with 9 bases identical to TRBD2. Germline trimming cut 2 bases from V and 4 bases from J; bases unmatched to any gene: 3. The CDR3 is made up of 15 amino acids. Germline CDR1 and CDR2: MNHEY and SVGAGI. The CDR3 region is CASSYGLAGYNEQFF. The CDR3 bases are TGTGCCAGCAGTTACGGTCTAGCGGGATACAATGAGCAGTTCTTC.

This chain uses TRBV4-3 with TRBJ2-1; 9 bases agree with TRBD2. Trimming cost V 0 bases and J 12 bases; bases outside gene matches: 9. CDR1 LGHNA and CDR2 YSLEER come from the germline V gene. CDR3 length: 15 amino acids. This chain's CDR3 is CASSQDPSGRNGQFF. The CDR3 coding sequence is TGCGCCAGCAGCCAAGATCCCAGCGGGAGGAACGGGCAGTTCTTC.

This rearrangement joins TRBV4-2 to TRBJ2-2, with a possible D match to TRBD1 (5 bases). The CDR3 is 14 residues long. Germline V gives CDR1 LGHNA, CDR2 YNFKEQ. V was clipped by 1 base and J by 6 bases, with 9 bases between them. The CDR3 DNA is TGTGCCAGCAGCCAAGGTCAGGGTCCCGGGGAGCTGTTTTTT. As protein: CASSQGQGPGELFF.

This chain connects TRBV7-2 to TRBJ2-5; weak D call: TRBD1 (6 bases). Per the germline V gene, CDR1 is SGHTA and CDR2 is FQGNSA. Trimming shortened V by 5 bases and J by 4 bases, and 14 bases separated the two germline ends. The CDR3 is 14 residues long. In DNA form, the CDR3 reads TGTGCCAGCAGCGTACAGGGTGGGCGAGAGACCCAGTACTTC. Amino acids: CASSVQGGRETQYF.

The CDR3, as DNA: TGTGCCAGCAGAACACCGTCCTACGAGCAGTACTTC. Residues: CASRTPSYEQYF. The chain has TRBV6-5 and TRBJ2-7; no firm D call. Germline lookup yields CDR1 MNHEY and CDR2 SVGAGI. The V and J ends lost 6 bases and 1 base respectively, with 7 bases between them. The CDR3 covers 12 residues.

This sequence joins TRBV27 and TRBJ2-7, with TRBD2 matching over 8 bases. The CDR3 consists of 13 residues. With V trimmed by 7 bases and J by 1 base, 3 bases remained unmatched. Per germline, CDR1 MNHEY and CDR2 SMNVEV (reference sequence). The CDR3: CASTASGSYEQYF. For the CDR3, the DNA is TGTGCCAGCACAGCTAGCGGGTCCTACGAGCAGTACTTC.

The chain employs TRBV29-1 and TRBJ2-1; no clear D gene. V lost 6 bases to trimming and J lost 6 bases, with 18 bases between them. The CDR3 sequence is 14 residues long. Looked up from germline, CDR1 is SQVTM and CDR2 is ANQGSEA. CDR3 amino acids: CSVRRSGRGNEQFF. The CDR3 DNA reads as TGCAGCGTCCGCAGATCCGGACGTGGCAATGAGCAGTTCTTC.

The genes are TRBV11-2 and TRBJ2-5, with D perhaps matching TRBD2 (5 bases). The V gene's germline CDR1 is SGHAT and CDR2 FQNNGV. Trimming cost V 7 bases and J 2 bases, with 14 bases left between them. CDR3 length: 14 residues. The CDR3 reads CASTLYGVQETQYF. CDR3 in DNA: TGTGCCAGCACCCTATACGGGGTTCAAGAGACCCAGTACTTC.

The chain links TRBV27 to TRBJ2-5, with D possibly being TRBD1 (6 bases). Trimming stripped 5 bases from V and 5 bases from J, with 15 bases between. The CDR3 sequence is 14 residues long. Germline V lookup: CDR1 MNHEY, CDR2 SMNVEV (reference sequence). The CDR3, as DNA: TGTGCCAGCAGTCCCCACAGGGAGAAGGAGACCCAGTACTTC. This sequence encodes CASSPHREKETQYF.

The V call is TRBV11-2, the J call TRBJ2-1; possible D gene TRBD1, 5 bases. The CDR3 is 12 amino acids. Germline V gene data show CDR1 as SGHAT and CDR2 as FQNNGV. Deletions cut 0 bases from V and 9 bases from J, with 6 bases between. This chain's CDR3 is CASSLDRVEQFF. CDR3 sequence (DNA): TGTGCCAGCAGCTTAGACAGGGTTGAGCAGTTCTTC.

This chain connects TRBV4-1 to TRBJ2-5; 7 bases fit TRBD1. The ends lost 5 bases at V and 5 bases at J; junction bases unmatched: 14. The CDR3 has 16 residues. CDR1 MGHRA and CDR2 YSYEKL come from the germline V gene. The CDR3 nucleotides are TGCGCCAGCAGCATAACGAGTCGACAGGGTTGGGAGACCCAGTACTTC. Protein: CASSITSRQGWETQYF.

This sequence joins TRBV4-1 and TRBJ2-2; possibly TRBD2 for D (6 bases). Germline values: CDR1 MGHRA, CDR2 YSYEKL. V gave up 2 bases and J gave up 6 bases, with 16 bases separating them. The CDR3 is 16 residues long. The CDR3 DNA is TGCGCCAGCAGCCAACCCCTCTCATGGGGGGCCGGGGAGCTGTTTTTT. The encoded protein is CASSQPLSWGAGELFF.

The gene calls are TRBV5-4 and TRBJ2-3; possibly TRBD1 for D (5 bases). V gave up 2 bases and J gave up 4 bases, with 11 bases separating them. The CDR3 covers 14 residues. CDR1 SGHNT and CDR2 YYREEE come from the germline V gene (reference sequence). CDR3 bases: TGTGCCAGCAGCTTCGACAGCCAGGCAGATACGCAGTATTTT. This gives the protein CASSFDSQADTQYF.

The rearrangement uses TRBV29-1 and TRBJ2-1; TRBD2 agrees at 8 bases. Trimming took 3 bases from V and 6 from J; bases not matched to a gene: 10. The CDR3 runs to 15 residues. Germline V lookup: CDR1 SQVTM, CDR2 ANQGSEA. The CDR3 DNA is TGCAGCGTTGAGGGGAAGCGGGAGAAGTTCAATGAGCAGTTCTTC. This codes for CSVEGKREKFNEQFF.

This sequence joins TRBV29-1 and TRBJ2-3; no clear D gene. CDR1 is SQVTM and CDR2 is ANQGSEA in the germline V gene. The CDR3 spans 14 residues. Trimming took 3 bases from V and 3 from J, leaving 13 bases between them. This CDR3 reads CSVDYPFETDTQYF. CDR3 nucleotides: TGCAGCGTTGACTATCCCTTTGAGACAGATACGCAGTATTTT.

In its sample, this clone was seen once. Different DNA sequences within this sample yield the same CDR3. V usage is TRBV4-3 and J usage is TRBJ2-3; TRBD1 is a possible D gene (5 bases). V gave up 1 base and J gave up 1 base, with 6 bases separating them. There are 14 residues in the CDR3. Germline V gene lookup returns CDR1 LGHNA and CDR2 YSLEER. The DNA of the CDR3 is TGCGCCAGCAGCCAAGGGGGCGGCACAGATACGCAGTATTTT. This encodes CASSQGGGTDTQYF.

The rearrangement joins TRBV6-5 to TRBJ1-4; D gene uncertain. The CDR3 extends over 13 amino acids. The germline V gene has CDR1 MNHEY and CDR2 SVGAGI. Deletions cut 9 bases from V and 0 bases from J, with 8 bases between. The DNA of the CDR3 is TGTGCCAGTTCGTGGGCAACTAATGAAAAACTGTTTTTT. Its translation: CASSWATNEKLFF.

In its sample, this clone was seen once. V and J are TRBV30 and TRBJ2-1; D unclear. The CDR3 totals 11 residues. Trimming shortened V by 1 base and J by 9 bases, and 7 bases separated the two germline ends. CDR1 is GTSNPN, CDR2 SVGIG, per germline (reference sequence). The CDR3 sequence: CAWSGPSEQFF. CDR3 sequence (DNA): TGTGCCTGGAGTGGGCCAAGTGAGCAGTTCTTC.

This clone occurred once. The rearrangement uses TRBV18 and TRBJ2-5; unclear D gene. V gave up 0 bases and J gave up 3 bases, with 20 bases separating them. The CDR3 spans 18 residues. From germline, CDR1 is KGHSH and CDR2 LQKENI. The CDR3: CASSPPYRRTGKKETQYF. CDR3 nucleotide sequence: TGTGCCAGCTCACCACCGTACAGACGGACGGGCAAAAAAGAGACCCAGTACTTC.

The chain recombines TRBV5-1 with TRBJ1-3; D uncertain. Germline V CDR1 and CDR2: SGHRS, YFSETQ. Trimming took off 2 bases at V and 3 bases at J, with 0 bases between the two ends. The CDR3 runs 11 residues. The CDR3 sequence: CASSFGNTIYF. As DNA, the CDR3 is TGCGCCAGCAGCTTTGGAAACACCATATATTTT.

The rearrangement joins TRBV11-3 to TRBJ2-7, with 12 bases lining up with TRBD2. Germline V gives CDR1 SGHNT, CDR2 YENEEA. The CDR3 sequence is 16 residues long. Trimming removed 1 base from V and 6 bases from J; junction bases left unmatched: 7. The CDR3 loop is CASSLGGLAGNREQYF. CDR3 nucleotides: TGTGCCAGCAGCTTAGGAGGACTAGCGGGAAACCGCGAGCAGTACTTC. Filled out from reference TRBV11-3 and TRBJ2-7, the complete variable domain reads EAGVVQSPRYKIIEKKQPVAFWCNPISGHNTLYWYLQNLGQGPELLIRYENEEAVDDSQLPKDRFSAERLKGVDSTLKIQPAELGDSAVYLCASSLGGLAGNREQYFGPGTRLTVT.

The CDR3 region is CASSQEAGRALYNEQFF. The CDR3 bases are TGCGCCAGCAGCCAAGAAGCCGGGAGGGCCCTCTACAATGAGCAGTTCTTC. V usage is TRBV4-3 and J usage is TRBJ2-1; TRBD2 matches 8 bases. Germline V gene lookup returns CDR1 LGHNA and CDR2 YSLEER. The CDR3 length is 17 residues. Trimming at V came to 0 bases and at J to 3 bases, leaving 7 bases not matched to a gene.

The gene calls are TRBV11-2 and TRBJ2-2, with 7 bases that match TRBD2. With V trimmed by 1 base and J by 6 bases, 2 bases remained unmatched. The CDR3 contains 14 residues. Germline V gene lookup returns CDR1 SGHAT and CDR2 FQNNGV. CDR3 coding DNA: TGTGCCAGCAGCTTAGGTCGGGGGGCCGGGGAGCTGTTTTTT. This sequence encodes CASSLGRGAGELFF.

The chain joins TRBV7-2 to TRBJ2-5; D gene uncertain. The germline gives CDR1 SGHTA, CDR2 FQGNSA. There are 13 residues in the CDR3. Deletions cut 5 bases from V and 2 bases from J, with 9 bases between. CDR3 bases: TGTGCCAGCAGCCCCCGGGTGCAAGAGACCCAGTACTTC. Protein: CASSPRVQETQYF.